The 4 T cell receptor beta chains in this list originate from one sample, sequenced in a study of a mutant IDH1 vaccine in newly diagnosed glioma. As to time point: week 23, last vaccination. Doses consisted of 300 ug of mutant IDH1 20-mer peptide each, paired with topical imiquimod. Generated by immunoSEQ multiplex PCR, the TCRdb table keeps only in-frame clones and is missing some. Here the sample spans approximately 66,000 clones, about 87% being singletons. No antigen is known for these receptors. Sequenced material: PBMCs, taken from a glioma patient whose treatment included an IDH1 peptide vaccine. These receptors all stem from a man between 18 and 35 years old with glioma.

V gene TRBV5-6 combines with J gene TRBJ1-3; 9 bases fit TRBD1. Germline V gene sequence: CDR1 SGHDT, CDR2 YYEEEE. The CDR3 has 16 residues. Unmatched junction bases numbered 10, after V lost 5 bases and J lost 4 bases. This CDR3 is CASSYTGTGPGNTIYF. The CDR3, as DNA: TGTGCCAGCAGTTATACCGGGACAGGGCCAGGAAACACCATATATTTT. Full variable domain (outside the CDR3, taken from reference TRBV5-6 and TRBJ1-3): DAGVTQSPTHLIKTRGQQVTLRCSPKSGHDTVSWYQQALGQGPQFIFQYYEEEERQRGNFPDRFSGHQFPNYSSELNVNALLLGDSALYLCASSYTGTGPGNTIYFGEGSWLTVV.

This clone was recorded once. This sequence joins TRBV19 and TRBJ1-2; D gene unclear. The CDR3 extends over 14 amino acids. Trimming pared 5 bases from V and 6 bases from J, leaving 16 bases between. Germline CDR1 LNHDA, CDR2 SQIVND (reference sequence). The CDR3 loop is CASSAGPRRNGYTF. The CDR3 nucleotides read TGTGCCAGTAGTGCCGGACCTCGCAGGAATGGCTACACCTTC.

CDR3 residues: CASSYRTGGDTGELFF. CDR3 in DNA: TGTGCCAGTAGCTACCGTACAGGGGGCGACACCGGGGAGCTGTTTTTT. The rearrangement links TRBV19 to TRBJ2-2; 9 bases are a match to TRBD1. This CDR3 contains 16 residues. CDR1 LNHDA and CDR2 SQIVND come from the germline V gene (reference sequence). Losses at the gene ends were 6 bases for V and 3 bases for J; bases not matched to a gene: 8.

This clone has a handful of counts. CDR3 sequence (DNA): TGCGCCAGCAGCCGGCTACAGGGGGCTGGTGGCGAGCAGTACTTC. This codes for CASSRLQGAGGEQYF. The chain employs TRBV5-1 and TRBJ2-7, with 9 bases fitting TRBD1. CDR1 is SGHRS, CDR2 YFSETQ, per germline. Trimming cost V 4 bases and J 6 bases; bases outside gene matches: 11. The length of the CDR3 is 15 residues.